This T cell receptor (beta chain) came from a study of blood T cell repertoires in COVID-19. The overall study: COVID-19 samples collected from the United States, Italy and Spain covered acute and convalescent phases.

The V gene's germline CDR1 is SGHNT and CDR2 YYREEE (reference sequence). Trimming removed 2 bases from V and 6 bases from J; junction bases left unmatched: 8. There are 15 residues in the CDR3. The repertoire was sequenced with immunoSEQ multiplex PCR; TCRdb's copy has only in-frame clones and lacks some. The sample records approximately 170,000 clones, around 67% being singletons. The chain employs TRBV5-4 and TRBJ2-5, with 9 bases identical to TRBD2. Sequencing was carried out using peripheral blood. The receptor's source is a woman at least 80 years old with acute or convalescent COVID-19. For the CDR3, the DNA is TGTGCCAGCAGCTTACCCGGGACTAGCCGGAAGACCCAGTACTTC. This translates into CASSLPGTSRKTQYF. The full variable domain, rest sourced from reference TRBV5-4 and TRBJ2-5, is ETGVTQSPTHLIKTRGQQVTLRCSSQSGHNTVSWYQQALGQGPQFIFQYYREEENGRGNFPPRFSGLQFPNYSSELNVNALELDDSALYLCASSLPGTSRKTQYFGPGTRLLVL.